This TCR beta chain appears in the sequencing data of a study of post-analysis software for immune sequencing data. For the study at large: Several disease courses (relapsing-remitting, secondary progressive and progressive-relapsing) of multiple sclerosis were included. Study-level findings and limits: TRBV5-6, TRBV5-1 and TRBV20-1 were among four or five TRBV segments more frequent in patients than controls. Multiple sclerosis was associated with a significant reduction in normalized Chao1 diversity relative to controls. Batch-mates among the samples co-clustered strongly by F measure.

The authors incorporated unique molecular identifiers into the TCR beta cDNA libraries. Each sample of roughly 0.95 to 10 million input T cells yielded around 500,000 cDNA molecules, so each molecule approximated one T cell. TCRdb fed the PCR reads into MiXCR, producing one record per CDR3 protein. In the table there are more than 450,000 distinct CDR3 sequences, roughly two fifths of which are singletons. The V and J ends lost 3 bases and 0 bases, in that order; junction bases with no gene match: 1. Germline V gives CDR1 MRHNA, CDR2 SNTAGT. This CDR3 contains 17 residues. About this clonotype itself: The target antigen is unknown.

V is TRBV6-4 and J is TRBJ2-2, with 13 bases that match TRBD2. The receptor was derived from a girl aged 5-17 years with multiple sclerosis. Sequencing was done on a sample of blood. DNA of the CDR3: TGTGCCAGCAGTGAACTAGCGGGAGGGCCGAACACCGGGGAGCTGTTTTTT. Translation: CASSELAGGPNTGELFF.